This note documents a single T cell receptor beta chain sequence. The antigen remains undetermined. In germline, CDR1 is MNHEY, CDR2 SMNVEV (reference sequence). Trimming pared 6 bases from V and 2 bases from J, leaving 12 bases between. This CDR3 comprises 14 residues. The study reverse transcribed the entire isolated RNA, so it sequenced expressed TCRB transcripts. Only in-frame clones appear in the TCRdb table, and some are missing; sequencing was by immunoSEQ multiplex PCR. The data show hundreds of thousands of clones, more than 13% seen once. This sample stems from a study of beta chain features in type 1 diabetes. Notes on the study in general: Patients showed naive, central memory and Treg TCRB repertoires that appeared more similar than those of healthy donors. Patients with Type 1 diabetes showed moderately but significantly shorter TCRB CDR3s in all four CD4+ subsets. A definitive answer on HLA type influencing TCRB rearrangement was not reached here.

This rearrangement joins TRBV27 to TRBJ2-3, with D unclear. This sequence was found in a man younger than 35 with type 1 diabetes. The sample was naive CD4+ T cells from blood. The CDR3 nucleotides read TGTGCCAGCAGCCTACCGATCTCCACAGATACGCAGTATTTT. Translation: CASSLPISTDTQYF.